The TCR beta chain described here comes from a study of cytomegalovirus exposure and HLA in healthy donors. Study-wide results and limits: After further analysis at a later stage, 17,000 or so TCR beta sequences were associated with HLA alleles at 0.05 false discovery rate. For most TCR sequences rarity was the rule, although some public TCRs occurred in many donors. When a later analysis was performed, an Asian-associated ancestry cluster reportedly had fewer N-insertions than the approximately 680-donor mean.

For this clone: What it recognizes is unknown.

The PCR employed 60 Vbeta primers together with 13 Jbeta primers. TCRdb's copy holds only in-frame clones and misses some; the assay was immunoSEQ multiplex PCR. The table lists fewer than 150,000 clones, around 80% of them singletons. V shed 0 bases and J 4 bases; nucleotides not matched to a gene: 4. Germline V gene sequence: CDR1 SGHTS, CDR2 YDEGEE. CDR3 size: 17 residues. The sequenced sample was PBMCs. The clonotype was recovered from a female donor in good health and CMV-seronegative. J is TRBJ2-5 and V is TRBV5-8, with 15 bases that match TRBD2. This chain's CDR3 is CASSLGRTSGRVETQYF. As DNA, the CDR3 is TGTGCCAGCAGCTTGGGCCGGACTAGCGGGAGGGTAGAGACCCAGTACTTC.